The rows below give T cell receptor beta chains drawn from one sample of a study of CD8 T cells in Susac syndrome. TCRdb reanalysed the immunoSEQ multiplex PCR reads using MiXCR and keeps one entry per CDR3 protein. The table has approximately 77,000 distinct CDR3 sequences, 85% to 95% seen once. Sequenced input: CD4+ T cells from PBMCs. The source of these receptors is a human donor with Susac syndrome. Both conserved end residues are part of each CDR3. The order of the fields is J gene, V gene, D gene, clone size, CDR3 DNA, CDR3 protein. A D gene is named only where the DNA matches it firmly. Clone size is shown for a subset of rows, as once, few, many or a class of expanded clone.

j_call: TRBJ1-3; v_call: TRBV20-1; d_call: NA; clone_size: NA; cdr3_nt: TGCAGTTCACAAAGCTCTGGAAACACCATATATTTT; cdr3_aa: CSSQSSGNTIYF
j_call: TRBJ1-2; v_call: TRBV19; d_call: NA; clone_size: NA; cdr3_nt: TGTGCCAGTATCCAAGGAGGAGGCGGCTACACCTTC; cdr3_aa: CASIQGGGGYTF
j_call: TRBJ2-1; v_call: TRBV20-1; d_call: TRBD2; clone_size: NA; cdr3_nt: TGCAGTGCTAGCAGGACTAGCGGGGGGGCCATGCCGGTCTTC; cdr3_aa: CSASRTSGGAMPVF
j_call: TRBJ2-5; v_call: TRBV5-5; d_call: NA; clone_size: NA; cdr3_nt: TGTGCCAGCAGCTCCCGGGGTAGCCCCGAGACCCAGTACTTC; cdr3_aa: CASSSRGSPETQYF
j_call: TRBJ2-4; v_call: TRBV25-1; d_call: NA; clone_size: NA; cdr3_nt: TGTGCCAGCAGTGAATCCCATCCCCCCCGGATTGACAAAAACATTCAGTACTTC; cdr3_aa: CASSESHPPRIDKNIQYF
j_call: TRBJ2-1; v_call: TRBV6-2/TRBV6-3; d_call: NA; clone_size: NA; cdr3_nt: TGTGCCAGCATGGACCTCGGCGGGGTGAATGAGCAGTTCTTC; cdr3_aa: CASMDLGGVNEQFF
j_call: TRBJ1-1; v_call: TRBV9; d_call: TRBD1; clone_size: NA; cdr3_nt: TGTGCCAGCAGCGCGAGGCGGGGCGGACAGGGGCAAGCTTTCTTT; cdr3_aa: CASSARRGGQGQAFF
j_call: TRBJ1-3; v_call: TRBV4-1; d_call: NA; clone_size: NA; cdr3_nt: TGCGCCAGCAGCCAAGGACGGAGCTCTGGAAACACCATATATTTT; cdr3_aa: CASSQGRSSGNTIYF
j_call: TRBJ2-4; v_call: TRBV29-1; d_call: NA; clone_size: NA; cdr3_nt: TGCAGCGTTGTAAACGGGAAAAACATTCAGTACTTC; cdr3_aa: CSVVNGKNIQYF
j_call: TRBJ1-1; v_call: TRBV29-1; d_call: NA; clone_size: NA; cdr3_nt: TGCAGCGTTGACGGGCGGACTGAAGCTTTCTTT; cdr3_aa: CSVDGRTEAFF
j_call: TRBJ2-1; v_call: TRBV18; d_call: TRBD2; clone_size: NA; cdr3_nt: TGTGCCAGCTCAACTCTAGCGGGAGGCAATGAGCAGTTCTTC; cdr3_aa: CASSTLAGGNEQFF
j_call: TRBJ1-1; v_call: TRBV12-3/TRBV12-4; d_call: NA; clone_size: NA; cdr3_nt: TGTGCCAGCAGTTTCGGGCGGCGGATGAACACTGAAGCTTTCTTT; cdr3_aa: CASSFGRRMNTEAFF
j_call: TRBJ2-1; v_call: TRBV19; d_call: NA; clone_size: NA; cdr3_nt: TGTGCCAGTAGTATTCGGTTCGCGTGGATCTCCTACAATGAGCAGTTCTTC; cdr3_aa: CASSIRFAWISYNEQFF
j_call: TRBJ2-7; v_call: TRBV7-2; d_call: NA; clone_size: NA; cdr3_nt: TGTGCCAGCAGCCACGCAGGGGCCGAGCAGTACTTC; cdr3_aa: CASSHAGAEQYF
j_call: TRBJ2-2; v_call: TRBV5-4; d_call: NA; clone_size: NA; cdr3_nt: TGTGCCAGCAGCCCCATAAACACCGGGGAGCTGTTTTTT; cdr3_aa: CASSPINTGELFF
j_call: TRBJ2-1; v_call: TRBV28; d_call: TRBD2; clone_size: NA; cdr3_nt: TGTGCCAGCATGGGGAGGGCGGGGTACAATGAGCAGTTCTTC; cdr3_aa: CASMGRAGYNEQFF
j_call: TRBJ2-6; v_call: TRBV12-3/TRBV12-4; d_call: NA; clone_size: NA; cdr3_nt: TGTGCCAGCAGTGGGATGGGGGGCTCTGGGGCCAACGTCCTGACTTTC; cdr3_aa: CASSGMGGSGANVLTF
j_call: TRBJ2-1; v_call: TRBV7-6; d_call: NA; clone_size: once; cdr3_nt: TGTGCCAGCAGCGGGCGGGAAGGGAATGAGCAGTTCTTC; cdr3_aa: CASSGREGNEQFF